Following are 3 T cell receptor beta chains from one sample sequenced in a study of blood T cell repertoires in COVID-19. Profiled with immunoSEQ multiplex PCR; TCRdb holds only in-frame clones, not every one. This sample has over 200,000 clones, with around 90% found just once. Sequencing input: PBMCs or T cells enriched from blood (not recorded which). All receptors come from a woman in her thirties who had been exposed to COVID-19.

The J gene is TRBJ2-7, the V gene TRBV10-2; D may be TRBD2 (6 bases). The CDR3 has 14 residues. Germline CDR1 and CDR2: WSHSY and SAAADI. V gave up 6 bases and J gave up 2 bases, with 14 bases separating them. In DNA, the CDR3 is TGCGCCAGCAGATCCGGGACTGGGACCTACGAGCAGTACTTC. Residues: CASRSGTGTYEQYF.

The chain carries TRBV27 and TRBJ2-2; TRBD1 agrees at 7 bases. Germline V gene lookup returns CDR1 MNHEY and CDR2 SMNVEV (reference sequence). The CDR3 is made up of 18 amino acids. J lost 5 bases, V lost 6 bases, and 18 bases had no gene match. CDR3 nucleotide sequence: TGTGCCAGCAGCTATAAACGGTCGGGACAGACGCGGACCGGGGAGCTGTTTTTT. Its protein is CASSYKRSGQTRTGELFF.

The DNA of the CDR3 is TGTGCCAGCAGTTTCGGACAGGGGGGACAGCCCCAGCATTTT. Protein product: CASSFGQGGQPQHF. The gene calls are TRBV2 and TRBJ1-5; TRBD1 aligns across 10 bases. Germline trimming cut 5 bases from V and 7 bases from J; bases unmatched to any gene: 5. Germline V gene data show CDR1 as SNHLY and CDR2 as FYNNEI. There are 14 residues in the CDR3.